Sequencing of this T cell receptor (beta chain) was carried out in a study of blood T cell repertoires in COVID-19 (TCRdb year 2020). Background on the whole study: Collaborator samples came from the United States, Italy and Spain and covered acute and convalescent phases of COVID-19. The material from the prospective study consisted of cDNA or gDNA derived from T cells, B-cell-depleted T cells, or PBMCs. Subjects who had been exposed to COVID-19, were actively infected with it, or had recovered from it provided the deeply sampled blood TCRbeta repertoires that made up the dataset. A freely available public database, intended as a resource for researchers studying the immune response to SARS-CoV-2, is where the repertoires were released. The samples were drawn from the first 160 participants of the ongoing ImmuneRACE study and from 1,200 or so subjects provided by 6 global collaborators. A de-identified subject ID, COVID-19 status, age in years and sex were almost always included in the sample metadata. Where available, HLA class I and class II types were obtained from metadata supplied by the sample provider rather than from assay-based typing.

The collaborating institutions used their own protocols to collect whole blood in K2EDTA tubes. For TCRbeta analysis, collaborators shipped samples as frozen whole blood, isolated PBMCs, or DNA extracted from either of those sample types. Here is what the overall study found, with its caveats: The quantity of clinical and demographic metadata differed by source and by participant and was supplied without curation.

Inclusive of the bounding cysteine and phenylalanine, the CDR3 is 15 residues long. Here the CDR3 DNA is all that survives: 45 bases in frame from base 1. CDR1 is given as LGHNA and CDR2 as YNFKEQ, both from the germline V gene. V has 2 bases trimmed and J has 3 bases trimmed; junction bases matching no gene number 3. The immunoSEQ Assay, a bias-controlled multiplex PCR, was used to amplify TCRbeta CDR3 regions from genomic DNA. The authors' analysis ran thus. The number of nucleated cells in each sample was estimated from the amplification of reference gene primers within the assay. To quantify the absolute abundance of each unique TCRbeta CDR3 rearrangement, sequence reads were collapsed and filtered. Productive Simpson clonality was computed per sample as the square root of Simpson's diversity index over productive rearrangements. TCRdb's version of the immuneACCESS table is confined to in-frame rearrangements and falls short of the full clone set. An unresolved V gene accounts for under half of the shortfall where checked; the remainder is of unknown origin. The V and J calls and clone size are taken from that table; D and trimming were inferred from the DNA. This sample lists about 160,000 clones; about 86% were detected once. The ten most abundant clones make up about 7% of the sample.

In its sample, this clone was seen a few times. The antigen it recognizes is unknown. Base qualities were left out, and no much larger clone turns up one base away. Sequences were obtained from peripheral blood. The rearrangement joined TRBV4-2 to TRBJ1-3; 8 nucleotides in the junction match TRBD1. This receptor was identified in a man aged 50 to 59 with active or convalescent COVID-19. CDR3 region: CASSQQQGDGNTIYF. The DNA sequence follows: TGTGCCAGCAGCCAACAACAGGGGGATGGAAACACCATATATTTT.